The entry below gives a single T cell receptor beta chain sequence along with its context. There is no known antigen for this receptor. No base qualities exist here, and no much larger clone lies one base off it. The data are from a study of T cell responses to AZD1222 COVID-19 vaccine (dated by TCRdb to 2020 to 2023). About the investigation overall: A total of just over 230 trial participants underwent TCR sequencing, of whom 207 had received two doses of AZD1222 and approximately 25 had received two doses of the MenACWY control vaccine. Trial participants were enrolled into age subgroups of 18-55, 56-69 and 70-plus years, which contained approximately 150, 30 and 60 TCR-sequenced participants, respectively. What the research found in general, with its limitations: In the small 56-69-year group, the increase in depth fell short of significance, most likely because of low power. The whole spike protein was spanned by vaccine-associated CD4 TCRs, and dominant responses were seen in regions 160-218 and 743-854. Epitopes outside the regions mutated in the B.1.351 and B.1.1.7 variants were reportedly recognized by nearly half of the unique spike-specific TCRs. Participants were mostly white British, with more females than males. The authors suggested clonal diversity may have been underestimated. Conclusions about previously exposed vaccinees are limited because only a handful of AZD1222 recipients were SARS-CoV-2 seropositive at baseline. After two AZD1222 doses, both the breadth and the depth of spike-specific TCRs were significantly higher than at day 0 and than in MenACWY recipients. No day 14 peak-response samples were available, so repertoires were characterized only after the peak T cell response.

The CDR3 regions of human TCRbeta chains were subjected to immunosequencing. Per the authors' processing: TCRs in the repertoires were compared against a reference library of SARS-CoV-2-specific TCRs that had been generated with the MIRA antigen-specificity platform. Breadth was defined as the fraction of unique TCRs that were SARS-CoV-2-associated, and depth was defined as the fraction of total T cells that were SARS-CoV-2-associated. Using the MIRA data, each spike-specific TCR was mapped to the spike region that the TCR reacts to and placed in a CD4 or CD8 class. Log10-transformed breadth and depth values were compared by one-way ANOVA with Sidak's multiple comparisons tests. Drawn from immuneACCESS, this table holds only the in-frame rearrangements with V and J called that TCRdb kept. Clones are partly lost; checked studies trace under half to an unresolved V gene and leave the rest unexplained. The DNA gave D and trimming, while V, J and clone size come from that table. The sample table lists approximately 90,000 clones, about nine tenths of them with a count of one. The top ten clonotypes cover roughly 5% of the sample.

The sample's time point, from its label and the paper: about 28 days (+/-7) after the second vaccine dose. AZD1222 recipients whose second dose came at about 4 weeks and those whose second dose came at about 12 weeks were combined into one group, since spike-specific TCR depth and breadth did not differ between the two schedules. Vaccinee samples came from UK trials COV001 and COV002, including a single-blind randomized controlled phase 2/3 trial of AZD1222 (ChAdOx1 nCoV-19) in healthy adults. For TCRbeta chain sequencing, PBMC samples from trial participants were taken at day 0 and at day 28 after the second dose. The source material was peripheral blood, sampled 28 days after the second AZD1222 dose. The TCR sequence derives from an adult who received the AZD1222 COVID-19 vaccine.

The CDR3 loop reads CASSSGPRSTEAFF. The DNA is as follows: TGCGCCAGCAGCTCGGGACCGCGAAGTACTGAAGCTTTCTTT. The chain is encoded by TRBV5-1 joined to TRBJ1-1; 5 matching bases give a weak D call of TRBD1. Cut back by 3 bases and 5 bases, the V and J ends lie 14 bases apart. The germline V gene specifies SGHRS as CDR1 and YFSETQ as CDR2. The CDR3 measures 14 amino acids from cysteine to phenylalanine. Left in the record is the CDR3 DNA by itself, 42 bases read in frame from the first base.